Included here is one T cell receptor beta chain sequence, with context. These data originate in a study of blood T cell repertoires in COVID-19. V shed 7 bases and J shed 6 bases, with 13 bases lying between them. The CDR3 consists of 12 residues. The germline V gene encodes CDR1 SQVTM and CDR2 ANQGSEA. In the authors' methods: Amplification of reference gene primers provided the estimated nucleated cell counts. Data came from immunoSEQ multiplex PCR; TCRdb stores just in-frame clones and leaves some out. That table is the source of V, J and clone size, and D and trimming were worked out from the DNA. The repertoire includes roughly 49,000 clones, 83% of them detected once, and over 15% sits in the top ten.

The chain uses TRBV29-1 and TRBJ2-4; D may be TRBD1 (5 bases). The receptor comes from a middle-aged man with acute or convalescent COVID-19. The sample comprised peripheral blood. In nucleotides, the CDR3 is TGCAGCGGCGGAGAAGGGGTAAACATTCAGTACTTC. This encodes CSGGEGVNIQYF.